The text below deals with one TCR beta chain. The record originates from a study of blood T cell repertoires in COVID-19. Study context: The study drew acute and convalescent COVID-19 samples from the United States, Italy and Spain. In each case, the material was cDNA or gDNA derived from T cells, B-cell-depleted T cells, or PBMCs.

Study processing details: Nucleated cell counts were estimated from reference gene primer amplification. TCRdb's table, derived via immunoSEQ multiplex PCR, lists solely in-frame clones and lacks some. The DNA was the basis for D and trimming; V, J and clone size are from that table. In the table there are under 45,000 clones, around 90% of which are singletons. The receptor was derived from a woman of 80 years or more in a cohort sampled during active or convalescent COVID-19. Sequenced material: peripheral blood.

The CDR3 loop is CASSGLTGTNTGELFF. The CDR3 DNA is TGTGCCAGCAGTGGTTTAACCGGGACTAACACCGGGGAGCTGTTTTTT. The chain employs TRBV6-1 and TRBJ2-2; D might be TRBD2 (6 bases). The V and J ends lost 4 bases and 2 bases respectively, with 14 bases between them. CDR3 size: 16 residues. The germline V gene encodes CDR1 MNHNS and CDR2 SASEGT.